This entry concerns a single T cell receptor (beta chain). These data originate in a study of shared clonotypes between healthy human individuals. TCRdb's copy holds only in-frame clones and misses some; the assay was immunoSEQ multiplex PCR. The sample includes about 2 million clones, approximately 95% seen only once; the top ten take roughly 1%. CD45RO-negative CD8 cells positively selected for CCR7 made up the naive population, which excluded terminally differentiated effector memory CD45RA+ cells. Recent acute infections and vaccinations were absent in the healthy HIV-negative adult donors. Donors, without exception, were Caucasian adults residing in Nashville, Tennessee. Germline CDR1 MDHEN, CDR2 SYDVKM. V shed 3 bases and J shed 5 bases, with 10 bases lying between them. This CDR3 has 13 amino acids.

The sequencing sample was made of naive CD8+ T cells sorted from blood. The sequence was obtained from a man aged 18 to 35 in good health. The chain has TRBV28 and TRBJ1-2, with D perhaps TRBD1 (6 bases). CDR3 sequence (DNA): TGTGCCAGCAGTTTTGGACAGATGTATGGCTACACCTTC. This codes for CASSFGQMYGYTF.